This T cell receptor (beta chain) was recorded in a study of blood T cell repertoires in COVID-19. The overall study: The study drew acute and convalescent COVID-19 samples from the United States, Italy and Spain. The cDNA or gDNA used as material had been derived from T cells, B-cell-depleted T cells, or PBMCs.

In its sample, this clone was seen once. Under the authors' procedure: For nucleated cells, counts were estimated from reference gene primer amplification. TCRdb's copy holds only in-frame clones and misses some; the assay was immunoSEQ multiplex PCR. The V and J calls and clone size are taken from that table; D and trimming were inferred from the DNA. The sample holds around 290,000 clones, 80% to 90% seen once. The Seattle site enrolled patients during active infection and followed them longitudinally. The CDR3 is made up of 15 amino acids. V was clipped by 1 base and J by 7 bases; unmatched bases: 3. The germline V gene encodes CDR1 SGDLS and CDR2 YYNGEE.

The chain carries TRBV9 and TRBJ1-6, with 9 bases matching TRBD1. This TCR was recovered from a woman in her 70s with COVID-19, enrolled during active disease. What was sequenced was peripheral blood. The CDR3 is CASSVTGGGNSPLHF. CDR3 coding DNA: TGTGCCAGCAGCGTAACAGGGGGCGGAAATTCACCCCTCCACTTT.